This T cell receptor beta chain was retrieved from a study of T cell responses to AZD1222 COVID-19 vaccine. The study, taken as a whole, reports: Baseline antibody screening turned up just six seropositive AZD1222 recipients. Unmutated variant regions are reportedly targeted by nearly half of spike-specific TCRs. The donor cohort was predominantly white British with a female majority, and clonal diversity may have been underestimated.

Looked up from germline, CDR1 is MNHEY and CDR2 is SVGAGI. The CDR3 length is 14 residues. V lost 7 bases and J lost 4, with 14 bases in between. Whether given at about 4 or about 12 weeks, second doses were pooled. To note about this clone: Its cognate antigen is unknown.

TCRdb's table, derived via immunoSEQ multiplex PCR, lists solely in-frame clones and lacks some. In the table there are hundreds of thousands of clones, approximately 94% of which are singletons. The sequence derives from an adult who received the AZD1222 COVID-19 vaccine. This sample comprised peripheral blood, obtained 28 days after the second AZD1222 dose. V is TRBV6-5 and J is TRBJ2-1; TRBD2 is a possible D gene (5 bases). CDR3 residues: CASKTTTGYNEQFF. Here the CDR3 DNA reads TGTGCCAGCAAAACGACGACGGGATACAATGAGCAGTTCTTC.